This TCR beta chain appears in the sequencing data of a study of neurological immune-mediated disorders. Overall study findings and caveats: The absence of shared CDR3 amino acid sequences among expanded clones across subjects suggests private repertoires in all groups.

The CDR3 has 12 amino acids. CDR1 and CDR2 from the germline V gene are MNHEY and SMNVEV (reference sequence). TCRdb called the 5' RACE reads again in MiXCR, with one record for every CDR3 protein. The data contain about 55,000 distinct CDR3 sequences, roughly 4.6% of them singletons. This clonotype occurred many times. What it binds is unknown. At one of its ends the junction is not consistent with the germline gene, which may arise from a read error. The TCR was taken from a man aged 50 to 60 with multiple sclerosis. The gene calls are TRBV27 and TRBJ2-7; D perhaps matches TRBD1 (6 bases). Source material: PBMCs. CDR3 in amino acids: CASSFSQGRPIF. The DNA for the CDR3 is TGTGCCAGCAGTTTCTCACAGGGCCGCCCTATCTTC.